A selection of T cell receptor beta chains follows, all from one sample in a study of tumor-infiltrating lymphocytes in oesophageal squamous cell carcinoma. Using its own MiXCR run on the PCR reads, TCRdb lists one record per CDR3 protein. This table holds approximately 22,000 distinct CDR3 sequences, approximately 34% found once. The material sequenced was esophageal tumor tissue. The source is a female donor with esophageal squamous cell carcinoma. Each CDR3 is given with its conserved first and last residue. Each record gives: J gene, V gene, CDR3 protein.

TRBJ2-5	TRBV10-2	CASSEPRGGTQETQYF
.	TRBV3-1	CASSPKRVTGPYGYTF
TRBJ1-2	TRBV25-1	CASSQRGTATASYTF
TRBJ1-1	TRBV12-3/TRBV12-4	CASSLTGPTEAFF
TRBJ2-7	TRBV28	CASSLLAGAYEQYF
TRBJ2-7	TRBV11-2	CASSLGWGPRDEQYF
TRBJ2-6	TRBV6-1	CASSYPDRGDSPRPIRAVLRF
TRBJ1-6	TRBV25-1	CASSRTGNSPLHF
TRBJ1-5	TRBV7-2	CASSLESTSNQPQHF
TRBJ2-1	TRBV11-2	CASSLPRNEQFF
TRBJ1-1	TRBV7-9	CASSRQLGGMNTEAFF
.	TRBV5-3	CASSLGEPFLRGYEQYF
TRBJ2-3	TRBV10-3	CAISESRLAGGTDTQYF
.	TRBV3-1	CASSPPSGGYNEQFF
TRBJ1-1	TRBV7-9	CASSRGGSSRGNTEAFF
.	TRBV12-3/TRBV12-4	CASGGGTYEQYF
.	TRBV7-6	CASSLVGGQETQYF
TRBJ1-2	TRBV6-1	CASSTETF
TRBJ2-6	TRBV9	CASSVVDHGSGANVLTF
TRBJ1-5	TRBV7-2	CASSPRSSNQPQHF
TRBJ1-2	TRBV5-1	CASSLARTLQDGYTF
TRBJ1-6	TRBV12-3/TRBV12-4	CASSRTSLKGDSPLHF
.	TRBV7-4	CASSLIGVSSYEQYF
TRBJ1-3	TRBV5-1	CASQVHFSGNTIYF
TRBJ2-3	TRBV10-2	CASSEEGDTQYF
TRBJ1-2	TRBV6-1	CASSDRGSGVGYTF
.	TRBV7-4	CASSLRRQLQATQYF
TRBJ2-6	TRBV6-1	CASTPGRSSGANVLTF
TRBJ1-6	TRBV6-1	CASSVRGTGGNSPLHF
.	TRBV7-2	CASSGGTGVRGTQYF
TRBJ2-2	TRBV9	CASRDRTNTGELFF
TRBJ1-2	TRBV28	CASSPELTGGKVLYGYTF
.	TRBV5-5	CASSLYRIWYEQYF
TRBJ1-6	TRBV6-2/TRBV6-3	CASSNPGLNSPLHF
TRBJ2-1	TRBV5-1	CASSLDPSNYNEQFF
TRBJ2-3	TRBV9	CASSVVPLAGFSGTDTQYF
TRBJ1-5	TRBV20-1	CSAKGGTGPRPQHF
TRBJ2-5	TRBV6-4	CASSRDRGETQYF
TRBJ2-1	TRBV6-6	CASSYFRDSVIEQFF
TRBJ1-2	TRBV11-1	CASSPTLGALYGYTF
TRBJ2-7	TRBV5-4	CASSSGVEQYF
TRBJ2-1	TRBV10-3	CAISEGTEQFF
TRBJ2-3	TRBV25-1	CASSESASGSIRTDTQYF
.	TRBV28	CASSERSPEQYF
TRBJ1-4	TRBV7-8	CASSPREGKSEKLFF
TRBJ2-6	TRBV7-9	CASSSSSGANVLTF
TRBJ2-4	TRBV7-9	CASSLGQGGSKNIQYF
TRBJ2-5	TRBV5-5	CASSSAPGRIQETQYF
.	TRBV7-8	CASSRGTESYGYTF
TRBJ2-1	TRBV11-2	CAGSLEFGSGAGVRNEQFF